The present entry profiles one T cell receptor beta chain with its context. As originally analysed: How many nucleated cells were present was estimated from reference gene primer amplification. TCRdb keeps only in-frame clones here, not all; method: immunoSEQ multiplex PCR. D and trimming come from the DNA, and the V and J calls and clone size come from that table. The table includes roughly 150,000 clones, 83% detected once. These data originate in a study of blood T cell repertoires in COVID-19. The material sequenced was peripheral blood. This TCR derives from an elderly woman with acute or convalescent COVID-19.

This chain's CDR3 is CASSSLQQGGVTKNIQYF. The CDR3 region has the DNA TGTGCCAGCAGTTCCTTACAACAGGGAGGGGTAACCAAAAACATTCAGTACTTC. The chain couples TRBV28 to TRBJ2-4; tentatively, D is TRBD2 (7 bases). The germline V and J ends were trimmed by 4 bases and 2 bases, with 21 bases remaining between them. The CDR3 covers 18 residues. Germline values: CDR1 MDHEN, CDR2 SYDVKM.